This is a list of T cell receptor beta chains from one sample in a study of shared clonotypes between healthy human individuals. The assay was immunoSEQ multiplex PCR, and TCRdb's table has in-frame clones only and misses some. Of approximately 2.5 million clones in the sample, around nine tenths were seen once. Sequenced input: naive CD4+ T cells sorted from blood. These receptor sequences come from a man younger than 35 in good health. CDR3s include the opening cysteine and the closing phenylalanine or tryptophan. A D gene is named only where the DNA matches it firmly. Only part of the rows carry a size: once, few, many, or a class if the clone is expanded.

d_gene	abundance	v_gene	j_gene	CDR3nt	CDR3aa
TRBD2	-	TRBV28	TRBJ2-7	TGTGCCAGCAGGTCTCGGACTAGCGGGGGGGCCCACGAGCAGTACTTC	CASRSRTSGGAHEQYF
TRBD1	-	TRBV5-1	TRBJ1-1	TGCGCCAGCAGCGGACAGGGGATGAACACTGAAGCTTTCTTT	CASSGQGMNTEAFF
TRBD1	-	TRBV7-9	TRBJ1-3	TGTGCCAGCAGCCCGGACAGGAACTCTGGAAACACCATATATTTT	CASSPDRNSGNTIYF
-	once	TRBV18	TRBJ1-5	TGTGCCAGCTCACCTGCCAGGTACCAGCCCCAGCATTTT	CASSPARYQPQHF
-	-	TRBV27	TRBJ2-7	TGTGCCAGCAGTTCCCCGCCGTCCTACGAGCAGTACTTC	CASSSPPSYEQYF
-	-	TRBV19	TRBJ2-3	TGTGCCAGTAGTACCCTGTCTAGCACAGATACGCAGTATTTT	CASSTLSSTDTQYF
-	-	TRBV7-2	TRBJ1-3	TGTGCCAGCAGCTTAGGGAGCGGCTCTGGAAACACCATATATTTT	CASSLGSGSGNTIYF
TRBD2	-	TRBV9	TRBJ2-3	TGTGCCAGCAGCGTAGGTACTAGCGGGAGGGTGGATACGCAGTATTTT	CASSVGTSGRVDTQYF
-	-	TRBV15	TRBJ2-3	TGTGCCACCAGCAGAGGCAGCGTATCTAGCACAGATACGCAGTATTTT	CATSRGSVSSTDTQYF
-	-	TRBV4-3	TRBJ1-4	TGCGCCAGCAGCCAAGAGAACAGGGATAAACTGTTTTTT	CASSQENRDKLFF
-	-	TRBV30	TRBJ1-4	TGTGCCTGGAGGACGGAGAATAATGAAAAACTGTTTTTT	CAWRTENNEKLFF
TRBD1	-	TRBV7-2	TRBJ2-2	TGTGCCAGCAGCCGACAGGGTCCCCCAGGTGGGGAGCTGTTTTTT	CASSRQGPPGGELFF
TRBD1	-	TRBV28	TRBJ2-7	TGTGCCAGCAGTCGTCCGGGACAGGGGATCTACGAGCAGTACTTC	CASSRPGQGIYEQYF
-	-	TRBV30	TRBJ1-3	TGTGCCTGGAGTTTGGGGTTCCCTGGAAACACCATATATTTT	CAWSLGFPGNTIYF
TRBD1	-	TRBV5-4	TRBJ1-1	TGTGCCAGCAGCTCTCCGGGACAGATGAACACTGAAGCTTTCTTT	CASSSPGQMNTEAFF
-	-	TRBV6-6	TRBJ1-6	TGTGCCAGCAGTTTTACAGGGAGTTCACCCCTCCACTTT	CASSFTGSSPLHF
TRBD1	-	TRBV4-1	TRBJ1-2	TGCGCCAGCAGCCAAGAGGGGGACAGGGGTAACTATGGCTACACCTTC	CASSQEGDRGNYGYTF
TRBD1	-	TRBV10-3	TRBJ1-1	TGTGCCATCAGTCAGACAGGGGGGAAGATCTACGCTGAAGCTTTCTTT	CAISQTGGKIYAEAFF
TRBD1	-	TRBV6-5	TRBJ1-2	TGTGCCAGCAGTCCCGACAGGGGAGGCTATGGCTACACCTTC	CASSPDRGGYGYTF
-	-	TRBV11-2	TRBJ2-1	TGTGCCAGCAGCCCTGGACCCTCGTCGAATGAGCAGTTCTTC	CASSPGPSSNEQFF
TRBD1	-	TRBV11-2	TRBJ2-7	TGTGCCAGCAGGTCCGGGACAGGAACCTACGAGCAGTACTTC	CASRSGTGTYEQYF
-	-	TRBV11-1	TRBJ1-1	TGTGCCAGCAGCTTAGGTGGAGTGGTTGGTGAAGCTTTCTTT	CASSLGGVVGEAFF